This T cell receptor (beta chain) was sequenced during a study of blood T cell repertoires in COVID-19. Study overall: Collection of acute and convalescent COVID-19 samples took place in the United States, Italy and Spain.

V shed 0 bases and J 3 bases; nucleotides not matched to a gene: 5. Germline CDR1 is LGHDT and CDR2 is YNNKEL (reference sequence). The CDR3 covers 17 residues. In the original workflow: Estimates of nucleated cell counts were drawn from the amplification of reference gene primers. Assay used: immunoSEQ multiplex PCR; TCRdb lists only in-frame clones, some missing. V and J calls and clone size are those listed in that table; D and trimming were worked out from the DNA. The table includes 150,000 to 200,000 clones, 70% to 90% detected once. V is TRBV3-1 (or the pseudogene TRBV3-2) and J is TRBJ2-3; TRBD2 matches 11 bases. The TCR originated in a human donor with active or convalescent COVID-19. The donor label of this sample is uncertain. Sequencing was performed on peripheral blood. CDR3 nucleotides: TGTGCCAGCAGCCAAGATGGTAGCGGGGGGGCAACAGATACGCAGTATTTT. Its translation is CASSQDGSGGATDTQYF.